This TCR beta chain was profiled in a study of cytomegalovirus exposure and HLA in healthy donors. Germline V gene lookup returns CDR1 ENHRY and CDR2 SYGVKD. V dropped 8 bases and J dropped 3 bases, with 33 bases sitting between them. The CDR3 length is 20 residues. This PCR relied on a set of 60 Vbeta primers and 13 Jbeta primers. Assay: immunoSEQ multiplex PCR; the TCRdb copy retains only in-frame clones and omits some. The table has roughly 200,000 clones, 86% seen once. This clone appeared a single time. The sequenced sample was PBMCs. The chain links TRBV10-3 to TRBJ2-3, with a tentative D call TRBD1 (6 bases). This receptor was taken from a woman aged 25 to 45 in good health and CMV-seronegative. The CDR3 coding sequence is TGTGCCATCCGAGCCACAGGGTTAAAGAAGGTGGGTGTTAGTACAGATACGCAGTATTTT. Its protein is CAIRATGLKKVGVSTDTQYF.